The 32 T cell receptor beta chains listed next were all sequenced from one sample in a study of blood T cell repertoires in COVID-19. Method: immunoSEQ multiplex PCR; TCRdb's copy keeps in-frame clones and lacks some. The table has about 340,000 clones, 80% to 90% seen once; the top ten hold 2.5% to 3%. The sequencing sample was made of peripheral blood. Receptor source: a man aged 25 to 40 with active or convalescent COVID-19.

The V gene is TRBV2, the J gene TRBJ1-6; D is uncertain. V was trimmed by 5 bases and J by 0 bases, leaving 8 bases between them. CDR1 and CDR2 from the germline V gene are SNHLY and FYNNEI. This CDR3 has 15 residues. This chain's CDR3 is CASSYQDSYNSPLHF. The CDR3 bases are TGTGCCAGCAGTTACCAGGACTCCTATAATTCACCCCTCCACTTT. Using reference TRBV2 and TRBJ1-6 for the parts outside the CDR3, the full variable domain is EPEVTQTPSHQVTQMGQEVILRCVPISNHLYFYWYRQILGQKVEFLVSFYNNEISEKSEIFDDQFSVERPDGSNFTLKIRSTKLEDSAMYFCASSYQDSYNSPLHFGNGTRLTVT.

The V and J genes are TRBV11-2 and TRBJ2-1; the D gene is possibly TRBD1 (5 bases). This CDR3 has 15 residues. Germline lookup yields CDR1 SGHAT and CDR2 FQNNGV. The ends were cut back, 7 bases at V and 7 bases at J, with 20 bases in the middle. Here the CDR3 reads CASTIGWGGGNEQFF. The CDR3 region has the DNA TGTGCCAGCACCATCGGGTGGGGCGGTGGGAATGAGCAGTTCTTC.

The gene calls are TRBV5-5 and TRBJ1-1; D call uncertain. V shed 0 bases and J shed 1 base, with 10 bases lying between them. Germline V lookup: CDR1 SGHKS, CDR2 YYEKEE (reference sequence). CDR3 length equals 15 residues. Here the CDR3 DNA reads TGTGCCAGCAGCTTGGGGGCGCATCGGAACACTGAAGCTTTCTTT. The encoded protein is CASSLGAHRNTEAFF.

With regard to this clone: Other DNA sequences of this sample code for an identical CDR3. The CDR3 reads CASSFTSSSYEQYF. The CDR3 bases are TGCGCCAGCAGCTTTACTTCTAGCTCCTACGAGCAGTACTTC. This sequence joins TRBV5-1 and TRBJ2-7; no reliable D call. Per germline, CDR1 SGHRS and CDR2 YFSETQ. Trimming stripped 2 bases from V and 0 bases from J, with 9 bases between. The CDR3 totals 14 residues.

The rearrangement uses TRBV25-1 and TRBJ2-1; the match to TRBD2 covers 7 bases. V lost 1 base and J lost 9; bases outside the gene matches: 3. Germline CDR1 and CDR2: MGHDK and SYGVNS. The CDR3 has 13 amino acids. Here the CDR3 reads CASSEWGGREQFF. CDR3 coding DNA: TGTGCCAGCAGTGAATGGGGGGGACGTGAGCAGTTCTTC.

There are a few counts of this clone. This rearrangement joins TRBV28 to TRBJ1-5; 7 bases map to TRBD1. V trimming: 7 bases; J trimming: 3 bases; junction bases outside the gene matches: 0. The CDR3 totals 12 residues. Germline values: CDR1 MDHEN, CDR2 SYDVKM. The CDR3 loop is CASKGANQPQHF. The CDR3 region has the DNA TGTGCCAGCAAGGGGGCCAATCAGCCCCAGCATTTT.

J is TRBJ2-3 and V is TRBV20-1, with TRBD2 identical over 7 bases. Germline lookup yields CDR1 DFQATT and CDR2 SNEGSKA (reference sequence). The trim removed 3 bases at V and 2 bases at J, leaving 5 bases unmatched. This CDR3 is built from 14 residues. The CDR3 sequence is CSASDAGATDTQYF. As DNA, the CDR3 is TGCAGTGCTAGTGATGCGGGAGCCACAGATACGCAGTATTTT.

The V gene is TRBV11-3, the J gene TRBJ1-1; 7 nucleotides agree with TRBD1. CDR1 and CDR2 from the germline V gene are SGHNT and YENEEA. There are 12 residues in the CDR3. The ends lost 5 bases at V and 7 bases at J; junction bases unmatched: 4. CDR3 DNA: TGTGCCAGCAGCCTAGGGGGCGTTGAAGCTTTCTTT. Protein: CASSLGGVEAFF.

The chain recombines TRBV28 with TRBJ1-2; TRBD1 aligns across 7 bases. CDR3 length: 16 amino acids. Germline V gene data show CDR1 as MDHEN and CDR2 as SYDVKM. Trimming at V came to 8 bases and at J to 3 bases, leaving 15 bases not matched to a gene. The CDR3 here is CASVPGTVPTYYGYTF. CDR3 coding DNA: TGTGCCAGCGTACCCGGGACAGTCCCAACTTACTATGGCTACACCTTC.

The rearrangement joins TRBV5-8 to TRBJ1-2; D perhaps matches TRBD1 (5 bases). Trimming pared 4 bases from V and 14 bases from J, leaving 12 bases between. CDR1 SGHTS and CDR2 YDEGEE come from the germline V gene. The CDR3 covers 10 residues. CDR3 sequence (DNA): TGTGCCAGCAGCCTTTACTCAGGGACCTTC. It yields the protein CASSLYSGTF. Combining the CDR3 with reference TRBV5-8 and TRBJ1-2 gives the whole variable domain EAGVTQSPTHLIKTRGQQATLRCSPISGHTSVYWYQQALGLGLQFLLWYDEGEERNRGNFPPRFSGRQFPNYSSELNVNALELEDSALYLCASSLYSGTFGSGTRLTVV.

The chain carries TRBV3-1 (or the pseudogene TRBV3-2) and TRBJ2-2; D is unclear. V was cut by 1 base and J by 0 bases, with 9 bases left in between. Germline V CDR1 and CDR2: LGHDT, YNNKEL (reference sequence). This CDR3 comprises 16 residues. The CDR3 DNA is TGTGCCAGCAGCCAAGCGCGGCTTTCGAACACCGGGGAGCTGTTTTTT. It specifies CASSQARLSNTGELFF.

V is TRBV7-6 and J is TRBJ2-7; 7 bases agree with TRBD1. Germline V gives CDR1 SGHVS, CDR2 FNYEAQ. The CDR3 has 14 residues. Trimming at V came to 5 bases and at J to 3 bases, leaving 7 bases not matched to a gene. The DNA of the CDR3 is TGTGCCAGCAGCCCACAGGGGTGGGGCTACGAGCAGTACTTC. Translation: CASSPQGWGYEQYF.

This clone was picked up one time. This chain links TRBV4-3 with TRBJ2-1; TRBD1 agrees at 12 bases. CDR1 and CDR2 (germline): LGHNA, YSLEER. The CDR3 runs to 15 residues. Losses at the gene ends were 3 bases for V and 4 bases for J; bases not matched to a gene: 1. This chain's CDR3 is CASSQGQGAYNEQFF. Written as DNA, the CDR3 is TGCGCCAGCAGCCAGGGACAGGGGGCTTACAATGAGCAGTTCTTC.

V is TRBV5-6 and J is TRBJ1-2, with 7 bases lining up with TRBD1. The germline CDR1 and CDR2 sequences are SGHDT and YYEEEE. V lost 3 bases and J lost 4; bases outside the gene matches: 3. This CDR3 region has 13 residues. The CDR3 reads CASSSGQFYGYTF. CDR3 nucleotides: TGTGCCAGCAGCTCGGGACAGTTCTATGGCTACACCTTC.

The sample holds one count of this clone. The J gene is TRBJ2-5, the V gene TRBV7-2; 9 bases fit TRBD2. Germline lookup yields CDR1 SGHTA and CDR2 FQGNSA. The CDR3 is 16 residues long. Trimming took 7 bases from V and 4 from J; bases not matched to a gene: 13. The CDR3 sequence: CASTPSYLAGVETQYF. As DNA, the CDR3 is TGTGCCAGCACCCCCTCGTACTTAGCGGGGGTAGAGACCCAGTACTTC. Full variable domain (missing parts from reference TRBV7-2 and TRBJ2-5): GAGVSQSPSNKVTEKGKDVELRCDPISGHTALYWYRQSLGQGLEFLIYFQGNSAPDKSGLPSDRFSAERTGGSVSTLTIQRTQQEDSAVYLCASTPSYLAGVETQYFGPGTRLLVL.

This chain uses TRBV28 with TRBJ1-3, with 7 bases aligning to TRBD1. Germline V CDR1 and CDR2: MDHEN, SYDVKM. With V trimmed by 5 bases and J by 2 bases, 6 bases remained unmatched. CDR3 length equals 15 residues. The CDR3 loop is CASSPSTGTGNTIYF. For the CDR3, the DNA is TGTGCCAGCAGTCCCTCGACAGGGACTGGAAACACCATATATTTT.

The genes are TRBV3-1 (or the pseudogene TRBV3-2) and TRBJ2-3; 8 bases are a match to TRBD1. Germline V CDR1 and CDR2: LGHDT, YNNKEL (reference sequence). The ends lost 1 base at V and 2 bases at J; junction bases unmatched: 2. This CDR3 contains 15 residues. The CDR3 region is CASSQGRGPTDTQYF. DNA of the CDR3: TGTGCCAGCAGCCAAGGCAGGGGGCCCACAGATACGCAGTATTTT.

The rearrangement links TRBV28 to TRBJ1-5, with D possibly being TRBD1 (5 bases). Trimming took 5 bases from V and 1 from J, leaving 12 bases between them. CDR3 length equals 15 residues. Germline V CDR1 and CDR2: MDHEN, SYDVKM. CDR3 nucleotides: TGTGCCAGCAGTCCACCCGACAGAAGCAATCAGCCCCAGCATTTT. Translating it yields CASSPPDRSNQPQHF.

This rearrangement joins TRBV5-1 to TRBJ2-3, with D possibly matching TRBD2 (5 bases). CDR3 length: 16 residues. CDR1 SGHRS and CDR2 YFSETQ come from the germline V gene. V was clipped by 4 bases and J by 0 bases, with 15 bases between them. The CDR3, as DNA: TGCGCCAGCAGCGGTGAGGGAGATTACAGCACAGATACGCAGTATTTT. Translated: CASSGEGDYSTDTQYF.

In its sample, this clone was seen once. The chain employs TRBV7-2 and TRBJ2-7; 13 bases match TRBD2. This CDR3 has 19 amino acids. The germline V gene encodes CDR1 SGHTA and CDR2 FQGNSA. Trimming took 3 bases from V and 7 from J; bases not matched to a gene: 18. This CDR3 reads CASSFNPAGTSGKSREQYF. The CDR3 DNA reads TGTGCCAGCAGCTTTAACCCCGCCGGGACTAGCGGGAAGTCTCGGGAGCAGTACTTC. Combining the CDR3 with reference TRBV7-2 and TRBJ2-7 gives the whole variable domain GAGVSQSPSNKVTEKGKDVELRCDPISGHTALYWYRQSLGQGLEFLIYFQGNSAPDKSGLPSDRFSAERTGGSVSTLTIQRTQQEDSAVYLCASSFNPAGTSGKSREQYFGPGTRLTVT.

The chain employs TRBV3-1 (or the pseudogene TRBV3-2) and TRBJ1-5; D not resolved. V lost 4 bases and J 2 bases, leaving 12 bases between the germline ends. This CDR3 is built from 15 residues. CDR1 LGHDT and CDR2 YNNKEL come from the germline V gene (reference sequence). This CDR3 is CASSLDFNGNQPQHF. The CDR3 DNA follows: TGTGCCAGCAGCCTAGACTTTAATGGCAATCAGCCCCAGCATTTT.

The chain has TRBV19 and TRBJ1-2, with TRBD1 matching 9 bases. CDR3 length equals 15 residues. The V gene's germline CDR1 is LNHDA and CDR2 SQIVND (reference sequence). After removal of 3 bases from V and 11 bases from J, the junction contained 13 bases not matched to a gene. CDR3 in DNA: TGTGCCAGTAGTATGAACCCGGGACAGGGCCCCCCATACACCTTC. Amino acid sequence: CASSMNPGQGPPYTF.

The gene calls are TRBV5-6 and TRBJ1-4; D gene unclear. The CDR3 has 14 residues. Germline V gene data show CDR1 as SGHDT and CDR2 as YYEEEE. Trimming pared 2 bases from V and 7 bases from J, leaving 12 bases between. CDR3 residues: CASSLPARGEKLFF. The CDR3 DNA is TGTGCCAGCAGCTTACCGGCACGGGGTGAAAAACTGTTTTTT.

CDR3 in DNA: TGTGCCAGCTCATTCCAGGGTTTTGGAAACACCATATATTTT. Protein: CASSFQGFGNTIYF. The chain joins TRBV18 to TRBJ1-3, with D maybe TRBD1 (5 bases). Trimming removed 5 bases from V and 3 bases from J, with 11 bases in between. Germline CDR1 reads KGHSH; CDR2 reads LQKENI. The CDR3 length is 14 residues.

The rearrangement joins TRBV19 to TRBJ1-5; no definite D call. From germline, CDR1 is LNHDA and CDR2 SQIVND (reference sequence). The CDR3 spans 15 residues. The CDR3 is CAPPPDFFSNQPQHF. CDR3 DNA: TGTGCACCCCCTCCGGACTTTTTTAGCAATCAGCCCCAGCATTTT. Combining the CDR3 with reference TRBV19 and TRBJ1-5 gives the whole variable domain DGGITQSPKYLFRKEGQNVTLSCEQNLNHDAMYWYRQDPGQGLRLIYYSQIVNDFQKGDIAEGYSVSREKKESFPLTVTSAQKNPTAFYLCAPPPDFFSNQPQHFGDGTRLSIL.

The chain couples TRBV3-1 (or the pseudogene TRBV3-2) to TRBJ2-5, with 11 bases identical to TRBD2. There are 17 residues in the CDR3. Germline assignment: CDR1 LGHDT and CDR2 YNNKEL (reference sequence). The J segment lost 4 bases and the V segment lost 4 bases, leaving 11 bases of the junction unmatched. This CDR3 is CASSPAISGGEIETQYF. The CDR3 DNA reads TGTGCCAGCAGCCCAGCCATTAGCGGGGGGGAGATAGAGACCCAGTACTTC.

There are a few counts of this clone. The chain has TRBV5-6 and TRBJ2-1; D might be TRBD2 (6 bases). The germline CDR1 and CDR2 sequences are SGHDT and YYEEEE. The CDR3 sequence is 16 residues long. V dropped 4 bases and J dropped 8 bases, with 22 bases sitting between them. The CDR3 loop is CASSGIRRGPRDEQFF. For the CDR3, the DNA is TGTGCCAGCAGCGGGATCCGGCGGGGACCCCGGGATGAGCAGTTCTTC.

V usage is TRBV6-6 and J usage is TRBJ1-2; no clear D gene. Trimming took off 5 bases at V and 8 bases at J, with 21 bases between the two ends. CDR1 is MNHNY and CDR2 is SVGAGI in the germline V gene (reference sequence). CDR3 length: 15 residues. CDR3 sequence (DNA): TGTGCCAGCAGTCATAAGTTGCGGGTATTGGTCGGCTACACCTTC. Protein sequence: CASSHKLRVLVGYTF.

The CDR3 spells CASSGDRGIGGYTF. CDR3 sequence (DNA): TGTGCCAGCAGCGGGGACAGGGGTATAGGCGGCTACACCTTC. This sequence joins TRBV6-5 and TRBJ1-2; 10 bases are a match to TRBD1. The CDR3 loop spans 14 amino acids. V dropped 6 bases and J dropped 8; count of bases not matched to a gene: 9. The germline gives CDR1 MNHEY, CDR2 SVGAGI.

The chain joins TRBV9 to TRBJ2-1, with 12 bases lining up with TRBD2. The ends lost 6 bases at V and 5 bases at J; junction bases unmatched: 3. Germline assignment: CDR1 SGDLS and CDR2 YYNGEE. The CDR3 runs 14 residues. The CDR3 loop is CASTTSGRHNEQFF. The CDR3 DNA reads TGTGCCAGCACCACTAGCGGGAGGCACAATGAGCAGTTCTTC.

The V and J genes are TRBV6-4 and TRBJ1-6; 9 positions match TRBD1. Looked up from germline, CDR1 is MRHNA and CDR2 is SNTAGT. The CDR3 consists of 15 residues. The ends lost 3 bases at V and 4 bases at J; junction bases unmatched: 1. CDR3: CASSETGGYNSPLHF. The CDR3 DNA follows: TGTGCCAGCAGTGAGACAGGGGGGTATAATTCACCCCTCCACTTT.

The chain employs TRBV9 and TRBJ1-3; D is possibly TRBD1 (6 bases). CDR3 length equals 16 residues. Trimming removed 4 bases at V and 0 bases at J, with 14 bases between. The germline CDR1 and CDR2 sequences are SGDLS and YYNGEE. The CDR3 nucleotides read TGTGCCAGCAGCCCGCTACAGGGCTTCTCTGGAAACACCATATATTTT. Encoded protein: CASSPLQGFSGNTIYF.